This T cell receptor (beta chain) comes out of a study of CXCR3-negative and CXCR3-positive naive CD8 T cells. Libraries were UMI-labeled 5' RACE TRB cDNA. TCRdb reworked the 5' RACE reads into one entry per CDR3 protein, no DNA. The sample yields 45,000 to 65,000 distinct CDR3 sequences, of which the top ten take up approximately 1.4%. CDR1 MNHEY and CDR2 SVGEGT come from the germline V gene. This CDR3 is built from 11 residues. Sequences were obtained from naive CXCR3- CD8+ T cells from blood. Subset described: CD45RO-CCR7+CD27+CD95- naive CD8+ T cells lacking CXCR3 (TNR3-). The rearrangement uses TRBV6-2 or TRBV6-3 and TRBJ2-1. The TCR was taken from a human donor in good health. Some clones in this sample may be carry-over from other donors' samples. This CDR3 reads CASSYPHEQFF.